This TCR beta chain was obtained from a study of cytomegalovirus exposure and HLA in healthy donors. Across the study: A prior study identified 90 million to 120 million unique TCR beta sequences from roughly 170 million T cells. Whole-study results and caveats: Sequencing had likely introduced a cluster of highly shared sequence variants as an artifact. Being productive about 87% or about 30% of the time was typical of most TCR beta V segments in an earlier analysis.

The study ran its PCR with 60 Vbeta and 13 Jbeta primers. Original analysis: Among the unique TCR beta chains that a later analysis counted, about 84 million in all, 10 million to 13 million were shared. Sequencing was performed with immunoSEQ multiplex PCR; in TCRdb, only in-frame clones are kept and a portion is missing. The D gene and trimming were derived from the DNA, and the V and J assignments and clone size from that table. This sample has roughly 98,000 clones, with roughly 81% found just once. There are 15 residues in the CDR3. Trimming cost V 1 base and J 4 bases, with 13 bases left between them. The germline V gene has CDR1 MNHNY and CDR2 SVGAGI (reference sequence). As regards this clone: Its target is unknown.

The V gene is TRBV6-6, the J gene TRBJ2-5, with no clear D. The specimen sequenced was PBMCs. The sequence was obtained from a man aged 40-55 years in good health and CMV-seronegative. The CDR3: CASSYFSPQVETQYF. CDR3 DNA sequence: TGTGCCAGCAGTTACTTCTCTCCGCAGGTAGAGACCCAGTACTTC.